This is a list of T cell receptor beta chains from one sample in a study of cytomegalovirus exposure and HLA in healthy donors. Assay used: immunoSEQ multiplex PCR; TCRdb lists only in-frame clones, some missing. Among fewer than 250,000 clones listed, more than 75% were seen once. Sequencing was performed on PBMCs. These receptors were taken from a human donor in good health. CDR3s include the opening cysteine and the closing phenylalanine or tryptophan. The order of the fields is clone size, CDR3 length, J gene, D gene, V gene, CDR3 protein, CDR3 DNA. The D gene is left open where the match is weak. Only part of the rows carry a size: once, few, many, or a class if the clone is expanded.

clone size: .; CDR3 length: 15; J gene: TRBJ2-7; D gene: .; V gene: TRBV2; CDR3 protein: CATRIWASDSYEQYF; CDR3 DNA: TGTGCCACCCGAATTTGGGCTAGCGACTCCTACGAGCAGTACTTC
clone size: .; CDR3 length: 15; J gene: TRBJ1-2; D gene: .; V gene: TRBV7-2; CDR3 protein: CASSLDPGPNCGYTF; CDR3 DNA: TGTGCCAGCAGCTTAGACCCAGGTCCCAACTGTGGCTACACCTTC
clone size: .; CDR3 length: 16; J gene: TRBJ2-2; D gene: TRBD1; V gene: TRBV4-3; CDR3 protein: CASSQGQGAVTGELFF; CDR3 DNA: TGCGCCAGCAGCCAAGGACAGGGGGCGGTCACCGGGGAGCTGTTTTTT
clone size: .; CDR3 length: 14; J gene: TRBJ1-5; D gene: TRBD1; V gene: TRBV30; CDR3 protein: CAWSQGARDQPQHF; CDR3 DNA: TGTGCCTGGTCCCAGGGGGCGCGAGACCAGCCCCAGCATTTT
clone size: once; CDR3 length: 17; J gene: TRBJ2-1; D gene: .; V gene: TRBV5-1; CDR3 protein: CASSYSHFTNSYNEQFF; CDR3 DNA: TGCGCCAGCAGCTACTCTCACTTTACTAATTCCTACAATGAGCAGTTCTTC
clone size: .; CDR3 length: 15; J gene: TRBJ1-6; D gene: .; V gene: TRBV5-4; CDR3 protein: CASSLNVPVDSPLHF; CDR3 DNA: TGTGCCAGCAGCTTAAATGTTCCCGTCGATTCACCCCTCCACTTT
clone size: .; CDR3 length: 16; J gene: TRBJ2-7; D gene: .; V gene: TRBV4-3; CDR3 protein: CASSQNVWGELYEQYF; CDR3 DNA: TGCGCCAGCAGCCAAAACGTCTGGGGGGAGCTCTACGAGCAGTACTTC
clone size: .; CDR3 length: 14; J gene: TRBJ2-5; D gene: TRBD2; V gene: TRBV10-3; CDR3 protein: CAISGSGSKETQYF; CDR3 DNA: TGTGCCATCAGTGGTAGCGGGAGTAAGGAGACCCAGTACTTC
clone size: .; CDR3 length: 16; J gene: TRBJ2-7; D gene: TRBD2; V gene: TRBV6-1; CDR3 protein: CASSDRRTSGSPEQYF; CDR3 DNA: TGTGCCAGCAGTGATAGACGGACTAGCGGGAGTCCCGAGCAGTACTTC
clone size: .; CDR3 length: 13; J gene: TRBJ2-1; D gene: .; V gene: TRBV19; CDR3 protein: CASSELGGDEQFF; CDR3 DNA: TGTGCCAGTAGTGAACTTGGAGGGGATGAGCAGTTCTTC
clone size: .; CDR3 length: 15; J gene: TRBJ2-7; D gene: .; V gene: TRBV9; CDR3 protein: CASSVDVSRPYEQYF; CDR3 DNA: TGTGCCAGCAGCGTAGATGTTAGCCGACCCTACGAGCAGTACTTC
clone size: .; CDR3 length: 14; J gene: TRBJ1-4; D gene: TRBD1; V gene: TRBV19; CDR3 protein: CASSSTGTGEKLFF; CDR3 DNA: TGTGCCAGTAGTTCAACCGGGACAGGAGAAAAACTGTTTTTT
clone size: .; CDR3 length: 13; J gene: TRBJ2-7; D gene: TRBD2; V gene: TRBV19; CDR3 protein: CASGVAGLNEQYF; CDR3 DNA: TGTGCCAGTGGGGTAGCGGGATTGAACGAGCAGTACTTC
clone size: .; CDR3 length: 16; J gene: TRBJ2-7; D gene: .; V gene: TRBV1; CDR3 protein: CTSSHFSGSLSYEQYF; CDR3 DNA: TGCACCAGCAGCCATTTTAGCGGGAGCCTATCCTACGAGCAGTACTTC
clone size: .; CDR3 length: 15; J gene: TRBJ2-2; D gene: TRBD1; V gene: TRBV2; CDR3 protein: CASSEDRGQTGELFF; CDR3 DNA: TGTGCCAGCAGCGAAGACAGGGGACAGACCGGGGAGCTGTTTTTT
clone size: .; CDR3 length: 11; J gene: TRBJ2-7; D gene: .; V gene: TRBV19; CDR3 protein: CATARGYEQYF; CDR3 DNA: TGTGCCACCGCACGGGGGTACGAGCAGTACTTC
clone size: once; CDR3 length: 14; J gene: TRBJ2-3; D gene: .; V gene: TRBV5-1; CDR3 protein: CASSLDLGTKIQYF; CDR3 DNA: TGCGCCAGCAGCTTGGATTTAGGGACAAAGATACAGTATTTT
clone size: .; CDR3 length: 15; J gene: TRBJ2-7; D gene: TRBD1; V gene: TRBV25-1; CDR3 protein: CASSDLGPGGYEQYF; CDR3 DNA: TGTGCCAGCAGTGACCTCGGTCCAGGGGGATACGAGCAGTACTTC
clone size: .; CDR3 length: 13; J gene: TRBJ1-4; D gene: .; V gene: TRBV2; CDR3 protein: CARGDKGVEKLFF; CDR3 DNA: TGTGCCAGGGGGGACAAGGGTGTTGAAAAACTGTTTTTT
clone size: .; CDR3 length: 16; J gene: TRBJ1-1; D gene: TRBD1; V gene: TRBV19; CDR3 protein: CASRKARGQQNTEAFF; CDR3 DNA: TGTGCCAGTAGAAAAGCCCGGGGACAGCAGAACACTGAAGCTTTCTTT
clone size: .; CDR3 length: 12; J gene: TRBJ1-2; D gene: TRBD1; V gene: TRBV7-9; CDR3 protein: CSSSLDRDGYTF; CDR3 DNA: TGTTCCAGCAGCTTGGACAGGGATGGCTACACCTTC
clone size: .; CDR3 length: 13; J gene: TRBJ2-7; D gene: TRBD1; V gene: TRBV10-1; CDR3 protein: CASSAGTGSEQYF; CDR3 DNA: TGCGCCAGCAGTGCTGGGACAGGGTCCGAGCAGTACTTC
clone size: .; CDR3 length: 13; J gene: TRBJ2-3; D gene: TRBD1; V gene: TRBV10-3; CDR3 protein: CATVGQGADTQYF; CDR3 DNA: TGTGCCACCGTTGGGCAGGGGGCAGATACGCAGTATTTT
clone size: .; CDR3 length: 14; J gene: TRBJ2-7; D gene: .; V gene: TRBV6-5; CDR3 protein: CASSYGRAPYEQYF; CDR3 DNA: TGTGCCAGCAGTTACGGGCGGGCCCCCTACGAGCAGTACTTC
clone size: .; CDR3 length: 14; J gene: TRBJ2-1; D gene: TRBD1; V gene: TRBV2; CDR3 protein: CASHGQESYNEQFF; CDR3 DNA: TGTGCCAGCCACGGACAGGAGTCGTACAATGAGCAGTTCTTC
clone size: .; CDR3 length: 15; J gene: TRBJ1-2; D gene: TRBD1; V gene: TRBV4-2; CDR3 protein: CASSQDTTGAGGYTF; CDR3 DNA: TGTGCCAGCAGCCAAGATACGACAGGGGCTGGCGGCTACACCTTC
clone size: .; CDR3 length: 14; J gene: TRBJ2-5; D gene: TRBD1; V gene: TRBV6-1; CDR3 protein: CASSVGTVQETQYF; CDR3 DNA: TGTGCCAGCAGTGTAGGGACAGTCCAAGAGACCCAGTACTTC
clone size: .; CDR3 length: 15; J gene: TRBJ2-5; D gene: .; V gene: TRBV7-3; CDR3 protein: CASSLQGLARETQYF; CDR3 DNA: TGTGCCAGCAGCTTACAAGGGCTAGCGAGGGAGACCCAGTACTTC
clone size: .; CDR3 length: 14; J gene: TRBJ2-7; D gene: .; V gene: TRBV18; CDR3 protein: CASSPASALYEQYF; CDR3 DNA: TGTGCCAGCTCACCGGCTAGCGCGCTTTACGAGCAGTACTTC
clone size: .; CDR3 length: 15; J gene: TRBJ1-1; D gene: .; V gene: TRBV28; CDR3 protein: CASSLWRLGGSEAFF; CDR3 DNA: TGTGCCAGCAGTTTGTGGCGTTTAGGGGGATCTGAAGCTTTCTTT
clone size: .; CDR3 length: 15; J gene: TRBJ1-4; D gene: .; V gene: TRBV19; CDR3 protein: CASTSQGRPNEKLFF; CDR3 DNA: TGTGCCAGTACATCCCAAGGGAGGCCTAATGAAAAACTGTTTTTT
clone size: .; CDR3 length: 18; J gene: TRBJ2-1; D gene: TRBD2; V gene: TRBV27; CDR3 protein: CASSKTRTSGIVYNEQFF; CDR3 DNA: TGTGCCAGCAGCAAGACTAGGACTAGCGGGATTGTTTACAATGAGCAGTTCTTC